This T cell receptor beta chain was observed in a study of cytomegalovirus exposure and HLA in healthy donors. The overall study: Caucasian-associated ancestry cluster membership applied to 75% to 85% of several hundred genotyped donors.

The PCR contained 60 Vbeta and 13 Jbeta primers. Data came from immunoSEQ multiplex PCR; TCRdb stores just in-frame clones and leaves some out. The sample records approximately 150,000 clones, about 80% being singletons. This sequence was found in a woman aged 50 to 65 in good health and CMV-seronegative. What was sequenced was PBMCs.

The CDR3 DNA is TGCAGCGTTGCGACAGGGGGTTACAATGAGCAGTTCTTC. Its protein is CSVATGGYNEQFF. The chain uses TRBV29-1 and TRBJ2-1; TRBD1 agrees at 9 bases. Germline loops: CDR1 SQVTM, CDR2 ANQGSEA. Trimming removed 4 bases from V and 4 bases from J; junction bases left unmatched: 2. The CDR3 contains 13 residues.